One TCR beta chain is described in this entry. Mismatch with germline at one junction end may stem from a read error. As processed by the authors: Estimation of nucleated cell counts was performed using reference gene primer amplification. Generated by immunoSEQ multiplex PCR, the TCRdb table keeps only in-frame clones and is missing some. V and J calls and clone size are those listed in that table; D and trimming were worked out from the DNA. The sample carries some 100,000 clones, about 91% recorded once. CDR1 is SNHLY, CDR2 FYNNEI, per germline. The CDR3 spans 12 residues. The entry originates in a study of blood T cell repertoires in COVID-19. Study-level information: From T cells, B-cell-depleted T cells, or PBMCs came the material, which was cDNA or gDNA.

The chain employs TRBV2 and TRBJ2-7, with D perhaps matching TRBD2 (8 bases). This clonotype was obtained from a human donor in a cohort sampled during active COVID-19. Sequenced input: peripheral blood. The CDR3 loop is CASSWDSGSMNF. CDR3 DNA sequence: TGTGCCAGCAGCTGGGACAGCGGGAGTATGAACTTC.